The subject of this entry is one T cell receptor beta chain. Time point defined: newly diagnosed GD, antithyroid drugs for less than 3 months. PBMCs provided the RNA from which the TCR library was made. The CDR3 runs 13 residues. V was pared by 7 bases and J by 3 bases, with 3 bases of the junction left unmatched. Germline-derived CDR1 and CDR2 are SGHRS and YFSETQ. This entry comes from a study of regulatory T cells in long-lasting Graves disease. Construction of the TCR beta libraries employed iRepertoire HTBI primers in conjunction with Arm-PCR of CDR3 regions. TCRdb reanalysed the multiplex PCR reads using MiXCR and keeps one entry per CDR3 protein. The table lists over 350,000 distinct CDR3 sequences, roughly 15% of them singletons. A further study also used this sample, focusing on T cells in Graves' hyperthyroidism and ophthalmopathy.

This chain joins TRBV5-1 and TRBJ2-7, with TRBD1 matching 11 bases. The sample here was peripheral blood mononuclear cells (PBMCs), taken at new diagnosis, from a patient treated with antithyroid drugs. This clonotype was obtained from a woman between 50 and 59 years old with Graves disease. The CDR3 loop reads CASQGQGGYEQYF. The CDR3 DNA sequence: TGCGCCAGCCAGGGACAGGGGGGCTACGAGCAGTACTTC.